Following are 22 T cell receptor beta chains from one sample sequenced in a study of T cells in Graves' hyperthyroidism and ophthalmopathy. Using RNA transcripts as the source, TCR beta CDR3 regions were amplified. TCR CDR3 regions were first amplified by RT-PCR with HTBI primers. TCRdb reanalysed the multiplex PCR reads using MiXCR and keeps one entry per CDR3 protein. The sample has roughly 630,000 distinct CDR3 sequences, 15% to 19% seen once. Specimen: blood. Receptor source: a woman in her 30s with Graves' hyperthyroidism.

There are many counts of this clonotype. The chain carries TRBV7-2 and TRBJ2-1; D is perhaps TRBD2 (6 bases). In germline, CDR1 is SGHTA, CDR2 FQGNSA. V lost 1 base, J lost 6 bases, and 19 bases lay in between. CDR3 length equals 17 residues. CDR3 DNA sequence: TGTGCCAGCAGCTTAGGGCTAGCGCTCGATTTAGGCAATGAGCAGTTCTTC. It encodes CASSLGLALDLGNEQFF. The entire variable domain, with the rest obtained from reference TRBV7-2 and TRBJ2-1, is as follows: GAGVSQSPSNKVTEKGKDVELRCDPISGHTALYWYRQSLGQGLEFLIYFQGNSAPDKSGLPSDRFSAERTGGSVSTLTIQRTQQEDSAVYLCASSLGLALDLGNEQFFGPGTRLTVL.

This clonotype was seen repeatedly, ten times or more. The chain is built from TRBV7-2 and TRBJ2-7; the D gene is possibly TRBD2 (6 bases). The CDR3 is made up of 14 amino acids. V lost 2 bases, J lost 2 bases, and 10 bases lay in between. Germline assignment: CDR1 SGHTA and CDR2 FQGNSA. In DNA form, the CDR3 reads TGTGCCAGCAGCTTATGGGAGGTAACCTACGAGCAGTACTTC. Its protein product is CASSLWEVTYEQYF.

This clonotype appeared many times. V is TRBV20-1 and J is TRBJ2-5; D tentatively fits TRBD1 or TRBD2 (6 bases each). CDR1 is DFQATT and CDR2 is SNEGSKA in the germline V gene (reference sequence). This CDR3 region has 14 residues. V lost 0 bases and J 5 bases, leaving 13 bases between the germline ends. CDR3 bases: TGCAGTGCTAGAGAACTCCGGGGGCGGGAGACCCAGTACTTC. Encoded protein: CSARELRGRETQYF.

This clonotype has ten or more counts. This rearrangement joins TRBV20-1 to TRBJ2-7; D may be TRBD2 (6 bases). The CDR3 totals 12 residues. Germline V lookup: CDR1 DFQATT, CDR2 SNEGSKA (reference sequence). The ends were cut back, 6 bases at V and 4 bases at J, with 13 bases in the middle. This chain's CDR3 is CSASTSPYEQYF. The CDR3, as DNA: TGCAGTGCCAGTACTAGCCCGTACGAGCAGTACTTC.

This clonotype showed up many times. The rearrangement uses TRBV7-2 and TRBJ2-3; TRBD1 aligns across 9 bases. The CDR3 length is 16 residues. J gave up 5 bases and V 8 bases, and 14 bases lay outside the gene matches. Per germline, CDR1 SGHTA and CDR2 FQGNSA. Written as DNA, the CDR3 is TGTGCCAGCTGTAGCCCTAGGGACAGGGCCCTAGATACGCAGTATTTT. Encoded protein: CASCSPRDRALDTQYF.

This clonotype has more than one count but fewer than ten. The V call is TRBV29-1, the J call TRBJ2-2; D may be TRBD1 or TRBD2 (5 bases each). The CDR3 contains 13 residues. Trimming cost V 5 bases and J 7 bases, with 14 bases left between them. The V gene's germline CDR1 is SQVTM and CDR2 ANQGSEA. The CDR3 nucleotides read TGCAGCGTTAATACTAGGGGAATCGGGGAGCTGTTTTTT. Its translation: CSVNTRGIGELFF.

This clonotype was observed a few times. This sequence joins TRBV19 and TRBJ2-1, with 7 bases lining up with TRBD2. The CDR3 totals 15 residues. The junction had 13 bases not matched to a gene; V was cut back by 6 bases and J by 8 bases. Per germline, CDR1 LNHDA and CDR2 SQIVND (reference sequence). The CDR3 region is CASSNLAVPGYEQFF. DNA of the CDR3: TGTGCCAGTAGCAATCTAGCGGTCCCCGGCTATGAGCAGTTCTTC.

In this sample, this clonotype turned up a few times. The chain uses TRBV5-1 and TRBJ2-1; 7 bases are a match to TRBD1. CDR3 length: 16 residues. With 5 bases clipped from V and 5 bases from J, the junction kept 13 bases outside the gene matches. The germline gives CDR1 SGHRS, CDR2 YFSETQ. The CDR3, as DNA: TGCGCCAGCAGACACTACCTAGGGACAGACCACAATGAGCAGTTCTTC. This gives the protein CASRHYLGTDHNEQFF.

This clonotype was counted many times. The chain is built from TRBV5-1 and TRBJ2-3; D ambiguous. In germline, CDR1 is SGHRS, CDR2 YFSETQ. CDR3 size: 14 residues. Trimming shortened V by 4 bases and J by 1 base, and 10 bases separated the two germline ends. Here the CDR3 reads CASSRLGGTDTQYF. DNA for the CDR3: TGCGCCAGCAGCCGCCTGGGCGGCACAGATACGCAGTATTTT.

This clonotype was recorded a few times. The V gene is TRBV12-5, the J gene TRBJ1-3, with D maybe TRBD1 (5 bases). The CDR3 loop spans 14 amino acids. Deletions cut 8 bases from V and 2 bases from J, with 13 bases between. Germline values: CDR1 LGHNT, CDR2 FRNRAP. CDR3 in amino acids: CASLTGGAGNTIYF. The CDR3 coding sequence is TGTGCTAGTCTTACCGGAGGGGCTGGAAACACCATATATTTT.

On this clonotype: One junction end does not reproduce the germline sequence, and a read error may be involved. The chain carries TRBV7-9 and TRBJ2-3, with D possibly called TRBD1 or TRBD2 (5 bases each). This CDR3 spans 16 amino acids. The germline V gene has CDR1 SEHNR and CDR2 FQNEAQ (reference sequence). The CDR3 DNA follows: TGTGCCAGCGGCTTAGTGAGTGGGGGTTTTACAGATACGCAGTATTTT. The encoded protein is CASGLVSGGFTDTQYF.

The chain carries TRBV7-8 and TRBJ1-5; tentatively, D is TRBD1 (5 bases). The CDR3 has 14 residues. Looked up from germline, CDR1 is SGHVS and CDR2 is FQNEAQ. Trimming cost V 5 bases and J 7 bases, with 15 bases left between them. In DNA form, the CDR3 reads TGTGCCAGCAGCGAGGTGGGACGGGTACAGCCCCAGCATTTT. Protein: CASSEVGRVQPQHF. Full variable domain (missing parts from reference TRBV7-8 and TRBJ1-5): GAGVSQSPRYKVAKRGQDVALRCDPISGHVSLFWYQQALGQGPEFLTYFQNEAQLDKSGLPSDRFFAERPEGSVSTLKIQRTQQEDSAVYLCASSEVGRVQPQHFGDGTRLSIL.

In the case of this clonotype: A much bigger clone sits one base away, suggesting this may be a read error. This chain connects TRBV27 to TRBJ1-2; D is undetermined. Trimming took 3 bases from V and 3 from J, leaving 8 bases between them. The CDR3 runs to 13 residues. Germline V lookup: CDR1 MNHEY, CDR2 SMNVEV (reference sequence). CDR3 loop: CASSLVAHYGYTF. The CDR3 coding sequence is TGTGCCAGCAGTTTGGTAGCTCACTATGGCTACACCTTC.

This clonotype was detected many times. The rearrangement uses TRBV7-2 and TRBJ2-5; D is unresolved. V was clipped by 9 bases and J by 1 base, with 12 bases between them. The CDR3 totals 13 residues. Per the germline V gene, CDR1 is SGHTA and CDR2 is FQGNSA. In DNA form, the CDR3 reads TGTGCCAGACCTGGGAAGATCCAAGAGACCCAGTACTTC. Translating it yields CARPGKIQETQYF.

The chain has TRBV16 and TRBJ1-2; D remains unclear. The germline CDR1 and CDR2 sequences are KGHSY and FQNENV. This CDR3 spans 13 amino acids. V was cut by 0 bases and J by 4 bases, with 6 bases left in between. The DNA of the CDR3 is TGTGCCAGCAGCCAATCACAATTCTATGGCTACACCTTC. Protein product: CASSQSQFYGYTF.

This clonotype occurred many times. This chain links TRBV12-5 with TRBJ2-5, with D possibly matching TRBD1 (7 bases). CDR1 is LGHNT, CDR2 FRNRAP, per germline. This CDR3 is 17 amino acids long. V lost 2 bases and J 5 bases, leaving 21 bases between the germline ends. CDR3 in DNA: TGTGCTAGTGGTTTGCCCCAGGGGGGCAGGGGATGGGAGACCCAGTACTTC. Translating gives CASGLPQGGRGWETQYF.

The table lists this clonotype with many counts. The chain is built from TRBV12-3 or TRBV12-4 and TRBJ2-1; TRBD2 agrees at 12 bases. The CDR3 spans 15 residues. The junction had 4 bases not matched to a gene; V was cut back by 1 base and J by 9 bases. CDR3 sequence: CASSLGLAGASEQFF. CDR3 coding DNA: TGTGCCAGCAGTTTAGGACTAGCGGGAGCGAGTGAGCAGTTCTTC.

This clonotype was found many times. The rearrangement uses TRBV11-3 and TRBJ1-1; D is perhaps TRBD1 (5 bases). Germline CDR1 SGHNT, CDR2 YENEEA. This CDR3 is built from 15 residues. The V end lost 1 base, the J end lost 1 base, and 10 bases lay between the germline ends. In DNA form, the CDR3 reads TGTGCCAGCAGCTTAGGGACCGGGGGGAACACTGAAGCTTTCTTT. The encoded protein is CASSLGTGGNTEAFF.

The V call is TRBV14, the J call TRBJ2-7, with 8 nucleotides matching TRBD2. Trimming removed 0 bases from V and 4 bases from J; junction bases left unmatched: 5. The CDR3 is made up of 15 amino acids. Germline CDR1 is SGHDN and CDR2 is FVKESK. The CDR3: CASSQDLGRVYEQYF. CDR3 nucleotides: TGTGCCAGCAGCCAAGATCTCGGGAGGGTATACGAGCAGTACTTC.

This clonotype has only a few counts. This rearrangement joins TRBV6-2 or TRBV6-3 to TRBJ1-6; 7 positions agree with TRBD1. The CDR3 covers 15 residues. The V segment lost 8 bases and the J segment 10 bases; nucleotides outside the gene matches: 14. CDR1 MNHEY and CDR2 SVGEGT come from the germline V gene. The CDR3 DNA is TGTGCCAGCGGCCGGACAGGCAGGGTCAGCTCACCCCTCCACTTT. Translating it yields CASGRTGRVSSPLHF.

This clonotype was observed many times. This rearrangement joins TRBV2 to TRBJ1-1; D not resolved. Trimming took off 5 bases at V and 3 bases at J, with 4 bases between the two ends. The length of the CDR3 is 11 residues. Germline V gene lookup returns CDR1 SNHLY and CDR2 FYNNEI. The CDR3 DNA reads TGTGCCAGCAGTTCGGACACTGAAGCTTTCTTT. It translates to CASSSDTEAFF. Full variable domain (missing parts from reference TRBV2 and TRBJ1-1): EPEVTQTPSHQVTQMGQEVILRCVPISNHLYFYWYRQILGQKVEFLVSFYNNEISEKSEIFDDQFSVERPDGSNFTLKIRSTKLEDSAMYFCASSSDTEAFFGQGTRLTVV.

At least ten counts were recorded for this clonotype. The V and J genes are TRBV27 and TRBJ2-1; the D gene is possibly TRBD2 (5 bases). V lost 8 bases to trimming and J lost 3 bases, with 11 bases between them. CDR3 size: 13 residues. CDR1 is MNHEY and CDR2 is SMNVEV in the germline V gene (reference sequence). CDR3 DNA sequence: TGTGCCAGCCGGACTCCTAGCTACAATGAGCAGTTCTTC. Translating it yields CASRTPSYNEQFF.